This is a list of T cell receptor beta chains from one sample in a study of CD8+ T cells in alopecia areata. Here immunoSEQ multiplex PCR was the method, and the copy in TCRdb shows in-frame clones only, minus some. Among approximately 170,000 clones listed, approximately 62% were seen once. Here the sequenced sample was CD4+ T cells sorted from blood, taken at week 24, from a patient treated with tofacitinib. The receptors derive from a human donor with alopecia areata. Both conserved end residues are part of each CDR3. The order of the fields is clone size, J gene, V gene, CDR3 protein. The listing skips clone size in some rows; elsewhere it reads once, few, many or a size class.

size: few; J: TRBJ2-5; V: TRBV6-5; CDR3: CASSWGQQETQYF
size: many; J: TRBJ1-6; V: TRBV23-1; CDR3: CASSPGLFGPLHF
size: -; J: TRBJ2-5; V: TRBV29-1; CDR3: CSVGPRLVETQYF
size: -; J: TRBJ2-3; V: TRBV29-1; CDR3: CSVETGARTDTQYF
size: -; J: TRBJ1-6; V: TRBV14; CDR3: CASSQDPRAGSPLHF
size: -; J: TRBJ1-5; V: TRBV6-5; CDR3: CASSPDSYQPQHF
size: -; J: TRBJ1-2; V: TRBV2; CDR3: CASSERQTSGYTF
size: -; J: TRBJ2-5; V: TRBV5-1; CDR3: CATGTSGDQETQYF
size: few; J: TRBJ2-5; V: TRBV7-2; CDR3: CASSPVVDSAKTQYF
size: -; J: TRBJ1-1; V: TRBV5-1; CDR3: CASSLVLGTEAFF
size: -; J: TRBJ1-2; V: TRBV7-9; CDR3: CASSSTATNYGYTF
size: -; J: TRBJ2-5; V: TRBV7-2; CDR3: CAARTGRYQETQYF
size: -; J: TRBJ2-1; V: TRBV29-1; CDR3: CSVREVSLYNEQFF
size: -; J: TRBJ2-5; V: TRBV19; CDR3: CASTSGETQYF
size: -; J: TRBJ1-4; V: TRBV13; CDR3: CASSLVSGRGRGGEKLFF
size: -; J: TRBJ2-3; V: TRBV7-3; CDR3: CASSFSGGAKDTQYF
size: -; J: TRBJ1-5; V: TRBV6-5; CDR3: CASSGFNQPQHF
size: -; J: TRBJ2-1; V: TRBV7-9; CDR3: CASSLVLADYNEQFF
size: few; J: TRBJ2-7; V: TRBV29-1; CDR3: CSVEWGGNEQYF
size: -; J: TRBJ1-1; V: TRBV25-1; CDR3: CASSGDTNTEAFF
size: few; J: TRBJ2-6; V: TRBV29-1; CDR3: CSVAGQGGNQPGANVLTF
size: once; J: TRBJ2-2; V: TRBV30; CDR3: CAWRPGPNTGELFF
size: -; J: TRBJ1-4; V: TRBV4-1; CDR3: CASSQELTNEKLFF
size: -; J: TRBJ2-1; V: TRBV19; CDR3: CASSRSLTAYNEQFF
size: -; J: TRBJ2-3; V: TRBV9; CDR3: CASSVATDTQYF
size: -; J: TRBJ1-1; V: TRBV30; CDR3: CAWEKGQGAVGNTEAFF
size: -; J: TRBJ2-6; V: TRBV5-1; CDR3: CASSLVGPAGANVLTF
size: once; J: TRBJ1-1; V: TRBV6-1; CDR3: CASSEVGGTEAFF
size: -; J: TRBJ2-6; V: TRBV4-1; CDR3: CASKGSSGANVLTF
size: -; J: TRBJ2-7; V: TRBV9; CDR3: CASTPGTGVEQYF
size: few; J: TRBJ2-7; V: TRBV30; CDR3: CAWSVKWEQYF
size: -; J: TRBJ1-1; V: TRBV29-1; CDR3: CSGGGMNTEAFF
size: -; J: TRBJ1-2; V: TRBV7-9; CDR3: CASSLAPTGGPYGYTF
size: -; J: TRBJ2-3; V: TRBV10-3; CDR3: CAISGVRGGPPDTQYF
size: -; J: TRBJ2-3; V: TRBV30; CDR3: CAWTRNTDTQYF
size: few; J: TRBJ1-2; V: TRBV9; CDR3: CASSPFQGVNGYTF
size: -; J: TRBJ2-5; V: TRBV9; CDR3: CASSVGRGSEETQYF
size: -; J: TRBJ1-5; V: TRBV7-8; CDR3: CASSLQDSSTISNQPQHF
size: once; J: TRBJ2-7; V: TRBV5-6; CDR3: CASSFPWDKTYEQYF
size: -; J: TRBJ1-1; V: TRBV6-6; CDR3: CASREDSRGAFF
size: few; J: TRBJ1-5; V: TRBV7-9; CDR3: CASSLVARGNQPQHF
size: -; J: TRBJ1-3; V: TRBV23-1; CDR3: CASAWDSGPLSGNTIYF
size: few; J: TRBJ1-5; V: TRBV6-1; CDR3: CASSEHGTANQPQHF
size: few; J: TRBJ2-2; V: TRBV4-1; CDR3: CASSRQGNTGELFF
size: -; J: TRBJ1-1; V: TRBV7-3; CDR3: CASSPHTGTPEAFF
size: -; J: TRBJ2-5; V: TRBV18; CDR3: CASSRDRGETQYF
size: once; J: TRBJ1-1; V: TRBV5-1; CDR3: CASSLDRGGGTEAFF
size: -; J: TRBJ1-1; V: TRBV7-2; CDR3: CASSWDSTEAFF
size: -; J: TRBJ2-3; V: TRBV6-5; CDR3: CASSRTGADTQYF
size: -; J: TRBJ2-7; V: TRBV18; CDR3: CASSPEGPTIF
size: few; J: TRBJ1-1; V: TRBV30; CDR3: CAWSNSYSKTEAFF
size: -; J: TRBJ1-1; V: TRBV29-1; CDR3: CSGKRAAGSTEAFF
size: -; J: TRBJ2-6; V: TRBV15; CDR3: CATSDLTLAGANVLTF
size: -; J: TRBJ2-7; V: TRBV6-5; CDR3: CASSYSTGPPSGQYF
size: -; J: TRBJ2-3; V: TRBV7-8; CDR3: CASSLAKLDTQYF
size: -; J: TRBJ1-5; V: TRBV5-4; CDR3: CASSLPGSNQPQHF
size: -; J: TRBJ2-2; V: TRBV19; CDR3: CASSVGQAGELFF
size: -; J: TRBJ2-2; V: TRBV11-2; CDR3: CASSLVEAGGSGELFF